This T cell receptor beta chain was recovered during a study of PD-1 blockade in classical Hodgkin lymphoma. Turning to the study itself: Patients in the cohort were put on intravenous nivolumab, 3 mg/kg every 2 weeks. Study conclusions and caveats: The CD4+ diversity rise by C4D1 was clearest in complete responders.

CDR1 and CDR2 from the germline V gene are MNHEY and SVGAGI. V was cut by 6 bases and J by 4 bases, with 8 bases left in between. This CDR3 comprises 12 residues. Every single patient, without exception, relapsed after autologous stem cell transplantation, and brentuximab vedotin exposure varied. Clones were sequenced by immunoSEQ multiplex PCR, and TCRdb holds only the in-frame ones, with some missing. The sample yields 150,000 or so clones, 78% seen once. This clone came up once. Its antigen is undetermined. The origin of this receptor is a human donor with classical Hodgkin lymphoma. The sequencing here drew on peripheral blood mononuclear cells (PBMCs), taken before the second cycle of nivolumab. V usage is TRBV6-5 and J usage is TRBJ2-3; D is uncertain. The CDR3 DNA reads as TGTGCCAGCAGCCGACTCCCAGATACGCAGTATTTT. Translation: CASSRLPDTQYF.